This T cell receptor beta chain was observed in a study of blood T cell repertoires in COVID-19. The CDR3 totals 13 residues. Germline-derived CDR1 and CDR2 are LGHDT and YNNKEL (reference sequence). Unmatched junction bases numbered 13, after V lost 5 bases and J lost 15 bases. Original data processing: Using reference gene primer amplification, nucleated cell counts were estimated. Clones were read by immunoSEQ multiplex PCR, and TCRdb kept only the in-frame ones, dropping some. V and J calls and clone size follow that table, whereas D and trimming were derived from the DNA. The sample comprises 60,000 to 70,000 clones, 65% to 85% of which are singletons, and under 6% rests with the top ten.

This chain joins TRBV3-1 (or the pseudogene TRBV3-2) and TRBJ2-1; 7 bases are shared with TRBD2. The clonotype comes from a woman in her fifties or sixties with acute or convalescent COVID-19. Sequencing was done on a sample of peripheral blood. This CDR3 reads CASSRGLGRPPFF. For the CDR3, the DNA is TGTGCCAGCAGCAGAGGCCTCGGGAGGCCGCCGTTCTTC.